Reported below is one TCR beta chain. The RNA input was 0.5 to 1 ug, and it was reverse transcribed with random hexamers. TCRdb redid the calling of the immunoSEQ multiplex PCR reads with MiXCR, one entry per CDR3 protein. Of 150,000 to 200,000 distinct CDR3 sequences in the sample, over 90% were seen once. Per germline, CDR1 DFQATT and CDR2 SNEGSKA (reference sequence). V was pared by 6 bases and J by 3 bases, with 15 bases of the junction left unmatched. This CDR3 has 17 residues. These data originate in a study of CD8 T cells in Susac syndrome. The sample consisted of CD4+ T cells from PBMCs. The TCR sequence derives from a human donor with multiple sclerosis. J is TRBJ2-3 and V is TRBV20-1, with 10 positions matching TRBD2. CDR3 sequence reads: CSAGRLERGGSTDTQYF. Written as DNA, the CDR3 is TGCAGTGCGGGTCGTCTCGAGCGGGGGGGCTCGACAGATACGCAGTATTTT.